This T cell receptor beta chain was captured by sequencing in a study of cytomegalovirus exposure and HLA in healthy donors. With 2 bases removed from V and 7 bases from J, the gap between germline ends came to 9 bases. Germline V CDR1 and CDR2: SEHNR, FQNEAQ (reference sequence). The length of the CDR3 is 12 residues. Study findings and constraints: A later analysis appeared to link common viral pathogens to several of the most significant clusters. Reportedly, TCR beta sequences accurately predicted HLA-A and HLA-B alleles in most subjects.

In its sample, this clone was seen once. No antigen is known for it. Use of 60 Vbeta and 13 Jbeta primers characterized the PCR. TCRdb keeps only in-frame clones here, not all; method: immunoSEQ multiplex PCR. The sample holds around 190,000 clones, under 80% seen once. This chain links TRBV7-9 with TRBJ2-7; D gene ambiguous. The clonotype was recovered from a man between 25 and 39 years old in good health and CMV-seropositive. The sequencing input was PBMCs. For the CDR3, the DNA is TGTGCCAGCAGCTTAAACAGTATAGAGCAGTACTTC. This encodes CASSLNSIEQYF.